The entry that follows covers one T cell receptor (beta chain) sequence. This entry is derived from a study of blood T cell repertoires in COVID-19. V shed 6 bases and J shed 7 bases, with 12 bases lying between them. CDR1 is MDHEN, CDR2 SYDVKM, per germline. The CDR3 sequence is 12 residues long. Data came from immunoSEQ multiplex PCR; TCRdb stores just in-frame clones and leaves some out. The sample has more than 300,000 clones, about 87% seen once. This chain connects TRBV28 to TRBJ1-2; D uncertain. Sequencing was carried out using peripheral blood. The sequence derives from a woman younger than 45 with COVID-19, enrolled during active disease. The CDR3 loop is CASRLALSGYTF. CDR3 DNA sequence: TGTGCCAGCAGGCTGGCTCTCAGTGGCTACACCTTC.